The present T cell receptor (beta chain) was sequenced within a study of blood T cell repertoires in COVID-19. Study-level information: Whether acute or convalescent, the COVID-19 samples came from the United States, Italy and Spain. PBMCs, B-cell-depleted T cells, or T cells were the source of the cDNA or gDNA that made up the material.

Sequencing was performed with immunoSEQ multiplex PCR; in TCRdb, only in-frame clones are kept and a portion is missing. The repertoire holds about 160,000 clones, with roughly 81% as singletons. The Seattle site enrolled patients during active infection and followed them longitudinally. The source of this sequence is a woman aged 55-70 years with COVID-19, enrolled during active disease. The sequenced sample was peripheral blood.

This chain's CDR3 is CASSLEYHGYTF. CDR3 DNA sequence: TGTGCCAGCAGCCTGGAGTACCATGGCTACACCTTC. The chain employs TRBV28 and TRBJ1-2; unclear D gene. Trimming left V 6 bases short and J 6 bases short, with 11 bases between. The CDR3 sequence is 12 residues long. Germline V gene lookup returns CDR1 MDHEN and CDR2 SYDVKM.